This T cell receptor (beta chain) was profiled in a study of tumor and adjacent non-tumor tissue in lung cancer. Study details: Histology: around 13 adenocarcinoma, a couple of squamous cell carcinoma, 1 small cell lung cancer. Some 3.9 million productive TCRbeta reads were obtained per sample on average. Points from the study as a whole: Tumor repertoires had a smaller top 100 clone share than normal lung. Compared with tumor, normal lung showed significantly lower TCR diversity.

TCRbeta libraries were built with three rounds of nested PCR, modified from ARM-PCR. TCRdb itself ran the multiplex PCR reads through MiXCR, one entry per CDR3 protein. The table has 110,000 or so distinct CDR3 sequences, 50% to 70% seen once; the top ten hold over 15%. CDR3 length: 13 amino acids. From germline, CDR1 is DFQATT and CDR2 SNEGSKA (reference sequence). This sample's RNA came from whole unsorted tissue. Distant lung tissue was collected more than 3 cm away from the tumor edge. In the case of this clonotype: Its antigen is currently unknown. This CDR3 is missing its conserved last phenylalanine or tryptophan, likely due to a read error.

The TCR was taken from a man between 60 and 70 years old with non-small cell lung cancer. The genes are TRBV20-1 and TRBJ2-1; D not certain. Sequences were obtained from distant non-tumor lung tissue. The CDR3 is CSARVTNYNEQFL. The CDR3 nucleotides are TGCAGCGCTAGAGTTACAAATTACAATGAGCAGTTCCTC.